Below, one TCR beta chain is given with its context. These data come from a study of response to subunit inactivated influenza vaccine. The junction had 2 bases not matched to a gene; V was cut back by 1 base and J by 10 bases. The CDR3 is 12 residues long. Germline CDR1 reads SGDLS; CDR2 reads YYNGEE. TCRdb re-derived calls from the RT-PCR reads in MiXCR, one entry per CDR3 protein. The sample yields just under 550,000 distinct CDR3 sequences, approximately 20% seen once. Another study also made use of these data, one on T cells expressing NK-cell markers. From that second work: As the method of synthesis, 5'RACE template switching with UMIs yielded TCR beta cDNA.

This sequence joins TRBV9 and TRBJ2-3; 8 bases are shared with TRBD1. This receptor was identified in a man aged 50-59 years who received an inactivated influenza vaccine. The material was CD4+ T cells sorted from PBMCs, obtained roughly 12 days after vaccination. The DNA for the CDR3 is TGTGCCAGCAGCGTACTCAGGGGGCCGCAGTATTTT. This sequence encodes CASSVLRGPQYF.